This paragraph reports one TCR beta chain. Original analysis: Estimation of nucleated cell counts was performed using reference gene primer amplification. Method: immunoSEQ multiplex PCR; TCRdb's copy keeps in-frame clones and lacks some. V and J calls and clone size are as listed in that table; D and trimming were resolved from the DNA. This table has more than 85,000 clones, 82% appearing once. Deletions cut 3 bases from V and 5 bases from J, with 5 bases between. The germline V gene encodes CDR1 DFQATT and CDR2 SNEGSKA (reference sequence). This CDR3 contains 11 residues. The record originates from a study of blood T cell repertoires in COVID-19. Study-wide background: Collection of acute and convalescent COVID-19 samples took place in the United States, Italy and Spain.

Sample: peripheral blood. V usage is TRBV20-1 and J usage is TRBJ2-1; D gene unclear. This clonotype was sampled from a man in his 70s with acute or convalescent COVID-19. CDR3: CSASTHNEQFF. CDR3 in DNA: TGCAGTGCTAGTACACACAATGAGCAGTTCTTC.